This T cell receptor beta chain was identified during a study of blood T cells in healthy people across ages. This clonotype was seen only a few times. A second about 6 to 11 cycle PCR used barcoded and J-beta primers. Using its own MiXCR run on the 5' RACE reads, TCRdb lists one record per CDR3 protein. The sample yields about 700,000 distinct CDR3 sequences, roughly 32% seen once. Germline values: CDR1 SGHRS, CDR2 YFSETQ. The V gene lost 4 bases and the J gene lost 0 bases, with 11 bases spanning the gap. This CDR3 spans 16 amino acids. The sample taken for sequencing was blood. V and J are TRBV5-1 and TRBJ2-6; D is unclear. The receptor's source is an elderly woman in good health. Here the CDR3 reads CASSPGRLSGANVLTF. The CDR3, as DNA: TGCGCCAGCAGCCCCGGACGGCTCTCTGGGGCCAACGTCCTGACTTTC.